The rows below give T cell receptor beta chains drawn from one sample of a study of cytomegalovirus exposure and HLA in healthy donors. Clones were sequenced by immunoSEQ multiplex PCR, and TCRdb holds only the in-frame ones, with some missing. The data show a few hundred thousand clones, with about 90% seen just once and about 2.3% held by the top ten. Material: PBMCs. These receptors were taken from a woman under 30 in good health and CMV-seronegative. Both conserved end residues are part of each CDR3. A D gene is named only where the DNA matches it firmly. The size field is filled for only some rows; it gives once, few, many or a size class.

d_call	v_call	clone_size	j_call	cdr3_aa	cdr3_nt
-	TRBV5-4	-	TRBJ2-2	CASSPNTGELFF	TGTGCCAGCAGCCCAAACACCGGGGAGCTGTTTTTT
-	TRBV25-1	once	TRBJ2-3	CASRKDNTDTQYF	TGTGCCAGTCGGAAGGACAACACAGATACGCAGTATTTT
TRBD2	TRBV11-2	-	TRBJ2-5	CASSLGLAGGGAETQYF	TGTGCCAGCAGCCTGGGACTAGCGGGGGGAGGGGCGGAGACCCAGTACTTC
TRBD1	TRBV27	-	TRBJ2-7	CASSLYPRTGGYEQYF	TGTGCCAGCAGTTTATACCCCCGGACAGGGGGCTACGAGCAGTACTTC
-	TRBV27	-	TRBJ1-4	CASSLRTDQREKLFF	TGTGCCAGCAGTTTACGGACAGATCAAAGGGAAAAACTGTTTTTT
TRBD2	TRBV7-9	-	TRBJ2-2	CASSPLAGGQNTGELFF	TGTGCCAGCAGTCCTTTAGCGGGGGGCCAGAACACCGGGGAGCTGTTTTTT
TRBD1	TRBV19	-	TRBJ1-5	CASSMRGTGDSRANNQPQHF	TGTGCCAGTAGTATGAGGGGGACAGGGGATTCACGGGCGAACAATCAGCCCCAGCATTTT
TRBD2	TRBV9	-	TRBJ2-3	CASSVAGLAGLTDTQYF	TGTGCCAGCAGCGTAGCGGGACTAGCGGGGCTCACAGATACGCAGTATTTT
-	TRBV21-1	-	TRBJ2-1	CASSPHPDVIGGGGDEQFF	TGTGCCAGCAGCCCTCACCCTGACGTGATTGGCGGGGGAGGGGATGAGCAGTTCTTC
-	TRBV5-1	-	TRBJ1-2	CASSLTDIYGYTF	TGCGCCAGCAGCCTGACAGACATCTATGGCTACACCTTC
TRBD1	TRBV15	-	TRBJ1-5	CATSSSGQGNQPQHF	TGTGCCACCAGCAGCAGCGGACAGGGCAATCAGCCCCAGCATTTT
-	TRBV6-4	-	TRBJ1-1	CASSDSAGDNTEAFF	TGTGCCAGCAGTGACTCGGCGGGGGATAACACTGAAGCTTTCTTT
-	TRBV14	-	TRBJ2-1	CASSPPLRYNEQFF	TGTGCCAGCAGCCCTCCCCTCCGCTACAATGAGCAGTTCTTC
-	TRBV19	-	TRBJ1-6	CASTSRHTNSPLHF	TGTGCCAGTACTTCGAGACACACCAATTCACCCCTCCACTTT
-	TRBV18	-	TRBJ2-1	CASSPPAFLATMITYNEQFF	TGTGCCAGCTCACCACCCGCTTTTTTGGCCACCATGATCACCTACAATGAGCAGTTCTTC
TRBD2	TRBV5-1	-	TRBJ2-1	CASSPGGLGVYNEQFF	TGCGCCAGCAGCCCCGGGGGGTTAGGAGTTTACAATGAGCAGTTCTTC
-	TRBV7-9	-	TRBJ2-3	CASSSTGVTDTQYF	TGTGCCAGCAGCTCTACCGGGGTCACAGATACGCAGTATTTT
-	TRBV6-5	few	TRBJ2-7	CASSSHLGAYEQYF	TGTGCCAGCAGCTCTCACCTCGGAGCCTACGAGCAGTACTTC
-	TRBV11-3	-	TRBJ2-7	CASSLAGDSYEQYF	TGTGCCAGCAGCTTAGCGGGGGACTCCTACGAGCAGTACTTC
-	TRBV7-2	-	TRBJ2-3	CASSLQGGTIDTQYF	TGTGCCAGCAGCTTACAGGGCGGCACAATAGATACGCAGTATTTT
-	TRBV9	-	TRBJ2-5	CASSAGTSAGTQYF	TGTGCCAGCAGCGCAGGGACATCGGCAGGGACCCAGTACTTC
-	TRBV19	-	TRBJ1-3	CASSRRGSGNTIYF	TGTGCCAGTAGTAGACGGGGCTCTGGAAACACCATATATTTT
TRBD2	TRBV5-7	-	TRBJ2-1	CASSTGLAGRNEQFF	TGTGCCAGCAGCACGGGACTAGCGGGGAGAAATGAGCAGTTCTTC
TRBD2	TRBV29-1	-	TRBJ2-2	CSVEEPSGLSTGELFF	TGCAGCGTTGAGGAACCTAGCGGTTTGAGCACCGGGGAGCTGTTTTTT
-	TRBV4-1	-	TRBJ1-1	CASSPWREVRTEAFF	TGCGCCAGCAGCCCCTGGAGGGAGGTACGCACTGAAGCTTTCTTT
-	TRBV4-1	once	TRBJ2-7	CASSRNREIHEQYF	TGCGCCAGCAGTAGGAACAGGGAGATTCACGAGCAGTACTTC
-	TRBV18	-	TRBJ2-7	CASSPITLPYEQYF	TGTGCCAGCTCTCCTATTACCCTTCCCTACGAGCAGTACTTC
TRBD2	TRBV30	-	TRBJ2-2	CAWSALGDAGGSGELFF	TGTGCCTGGAGTGCTCTAGGGGACGCGGGGGGGTCCGGGGAGCTGTTTTTT
TRBD2	TRBV2	-	TRBJ2-5	CASSEWTSQETQYF	TGTGCCAGCAGTGAATGGACTAGCCAAGAGACCCAGTACTTC
TRBD1	TRBV19	-	TRBJ1-2	CASSPTGGNYGYTF	TGTGCCAGTAGCCCGACAGGGGGCAACTATGGCTACACCTTC
TRBD2	TRBV29-1	-	TRBJ2-1	CSGGLPGLASVGEQFF	TGCAGCGGTGGGCTTCCGGGACTAGCGTCGGTAGGGGAGCAGTTCTTC
-	TRBV5-6	-	TRBJ1-2	CASSLGQQLYGYTF	TGTGCCAGCAGCTTGGGACAGCAGCTCTATGGCTACACCTTC
TRBD1	TRBV5-4	-	TRBJ2-3	CASSAGGLGTSTDTQYF	TGTGCCAGCAGCGCAGGGGGATTGGGAACTAGCACAGATACGCAGTATTTT
-	TRBV14	-	TRBJ1-5	CASSQVAGPNQPQHF	TGTGCCAGCAGCCAAGTAGCGGGACCCAATCAGCCCCAGCATTTT
-	TRBV30	-	TRBJ2-7	CAWSRERASASYEQYF	TGTGCCTGGAGCCGGGAACGGGCTTCGGCCTCCTACGAGCAGTACTTC
-	TRBV10-3	-	TRBJ1-2	CAISESPDTYGYTF	TGTGCCATCAGTGAGTCTCCGGACACTTATGGCTACACCTTC
-	TRBV2	-	TRBJ1-1	CASSEGAPTEAFF	TGTGCCAGCAGTGAAGGGGCGCCCACTGAAGCTTTCTTT
-	TRBV29-1	-	TRBJ2-1	CSVELRGGRFF	TGCAGCGTTGAGTTGCGGGGAGGTCGGTTCTTC
-	TRBV6-5	-	TRBJ2-2	CASRTTGEGTGELFF	TGTGCCAGCAGGACGACAGGGGAGGGCACCGGGGAGCTGTTTTTT
-	TRBV7-8	once	TRBJ1-4	CASTQTTGLNEKLFF	TGTGCCAGCACCCAAACCACAGGGCTTAATGAAAAACTGTTTTTT
-	TRBV9	-	TRBJ1-3	CASSARGLLSSGNTIYF	TGTGCCAGCAGCGCCCGAGGGCTGTTAAGCTCTGGAAACACCATATATTTT
-	TRBV6-1	-	TRBJ1-2	CASRAGVRYGYTF	TGTGCCAGCCGGGCAGGGGTTCGATATGGCTACACCTTC
-	TRBV27	once	TRBJ1-2	CASSPMLDSTNYGYTF	TGTGCCAGCAGTCCAATGCTCGACAGCACTAACTATGGCTACACCTTC
TRBD1	TRBV13	-	TRBJ2-2	CASSTGQVVHTGELFF	TGTGCCAGCAGCACAGGACAGGTCGTCCACACCGGGGAGCTGTTTTTT
-	TRBV2	-	TRBJ2-7	CASSATGMGEQYF	TGTGCCAGCAGTGCTACAGGGATGGGCGAGCAGTACTTC
-	TRBV5-1	-	TRBJ1-2	CASSLDISTGNYGYTF	TGCGCCAGCAGCTTGGATATTAGCACCGGGAACTATGGCTACACCTTC
-	TRBV13	-	TRBJ2-3	CASSLVTGSTDTQYF	TGTGCCAGCAGCTTGGTTACAGGGTCCACAGATACGCAGTATTTT
-	TRBV5-4	-	TRBJ1-6	CASSLDTLAPLHF	TGTGCCAGCAGCTTGGATACTTTAGCACCCCTCCACTTT
TRBD2	TRBV4-2	-	TRBJ2-5	CASSLVGSGIVETQYF	TGTGCCAGCAGCTTAGTAGGTAGCGGGATAGTGGAGACCCAGTACTTC
TRBD1	TRBV4-1	-	TRBJ2-1	CASSQVATGAWVQFF	TGCGCCAGCAGCCAAGTAGCGACAGGGGCTTGGGTGCAGTTCTTC
TRBD2	TRBV5-6	-	TRBJ2-1	CASSLGGLALKQDEQFF	TGTGCCAGCAGCTTGGGGGGACTAGCCCTCAAACAGGATGAGCAGTTCTTC
-	TRBV25-1	-	TRBJ1-2	CASTGADYGYTF	TGTGCCAGCACCGGAGCCGACTATGGCTACACCTTC
-	TRBV5-5	-	TRBJ2-7	CASTLAGFPSYEQYF	TGTGCCAGCACCCTCGCAGGGTTCCCCTCCTACGAGCAGTACTTC
-	TRBV5-5	-	TRBJ2-7	CASSLAPSYEQYF	TGTGCCAGCAGCTTGGCCCCTAGCTACGAGCAGTACTTC